This entry is about one TCR beta chain. Its antigen is not yet known. No much larger clone is present one base from it, and per-base qualities are unavailable. Ficoll-Paque density gradient centrifugation was used to isolate PBMCs. CDR1 and CDR2 were assigned from the germline V gene (reference sequence) as DFQATT and SNEGSKA. CDR3 length: 14 amino acids, cysteine to phenylalanine. This entry keeps only the CDR3 DNA: 42 bases, framed from base 1. Unmatched junction bases come to 10, with V trimmed by 5 bases and J by 8 bases. This sample is part of a study of T-cell memory formation after mild COVID-19 (dated by TCRdb to the early 2020s). Concerning the study at large: TCR sequence clusters from the two donors were largely donor specific. Two young, previously healthy adult volunteers made up the cohort, one male and one female. In two donors, T-cell clones that expanded and contracted after mild COVID-19 were tracked by sequencing TCRalpha and TCRbeta repertoires over time. The research as a whole found: SARS-CoV-2 specificity of the second-wave clones peaking on day 37 was not confirmed. Clones contracting from day 15 to 85 had balanced CD4/CD8 phenotypes, while a second wave expanding from day 15 to 37 was biased towards CD4+. The study covered only two mild cases, and larger cohorts including severe cases with pre-infection samples were considered necessary. Some responding clones were detected in pre-infection memory, which suggested that pre-existing cross-reactive memory T cells had joined the SARS-CoV-2 response. Contracting CD4+ clones were located mainly in the CM and EM memory subsets, whereas CD8+ clones were found to be enriched in EMRA.

TCRdb shows the sequencer as Illumina NovaSeq 6000. TCRalpha and TCRbeta cDNA libraries were constructed by 5'RACE with constant-segment primers, with sample barcodes and unique molecular identifiers being introduced. RNA was extracted from every sample with Trizol reagent. Libraries were amplified in two PCR steps, with a second sample barcode and Illumina TruSeq adapters added in the second step. Libraries were sequenced on an Illumina NovaSeq with 2 x 150 bp paired-end reads. From the authors' description of their analysis: The reads were demultiplexed and collapsed into UMI-guided consensus sequences using migec v1.2.7. Using mixcr v2.1.11, the UMI consensuses were aligned to TRA and TRB V and J templates and assembled into clonotypes. Clonotypes were classified as expanded or contracted when called significant by both edgeR and NoisET, with noise models trained on biological replicates. For edgeR calls, the cutoffs were a false discovery rate-adjusted p below 0.01 and a log2 fold-change threshold of 1. As an exploratory analysis of dynamics, PCA with hierarchical clustering was applied to max-normalized trajectories of the 1000 most abundant clonotypes. Each responding clone was given a CD4 or CD8 phenotype based on the CD4+ and CD8+ repertoires, which had been sequenced separately. TCRdb reprocessing: public reads trimmed at Q25 with fastp, clones called with MiXCR, in-frame beta chains kept. Each entry merges the rows of one CDR3 protein and shows their most common DNA and genes. In this record, the V and J calls reflect TCRdb's handling and not the investigators' own analysis. The sample profile shows 190,000 or so distinct CDR3 sequences; about 11% of them were found once. The top ten hold approximately 2.8% of the sample.

The source is a man aged 18 to 29 who had mild COVID-19 (a few samples of this study predate the infection). The sample titles of this study are shuffled in the database, so cell type and time point are left out; the donor was told from shared clones. The V gene is TRBV20-1 and the J gene is TRBJ1-4, and TRBD1 aligns with 8 junction nucleotides. Specimen: PBMCs or a T cell subset sorted from them (not recorded which). In nucleotides, the sequence is TGCAGTGCTGCGGCCAGGACAGGGTACGAAAAACTGTTTTTT. Translated, it gives CSAAARTGYEKLFF.